The source of this T cell receptor (beta chain) is a study of T cells in Graves' hyperthyroidism and ophthalmopathy. V was trimmed by 2 bases and J by 4 bases, leaving 13 bases between them. Germline loops: CDR1 SGHRS, CDR2 YFSETQ. There are 14 residues in the CDR3. Study observations and caveats: A 13 V-J model separated ophthalmopathy from stable hyperthyroidism. Most clonotypes that expanded in the thyroid above 0.001 also showed up in blood.

Uncontrolled infection, other autoimmune disease, pregnancy or lactation disqualified patients from enrolment. This clonotype was seen a few times. Its antigen is not known. From RNA transcripts, TCR beta CDR3 regions were amplified. The study used the HTBI primer set for a first-round RT-PCR of the TCR CDR3. TCRdb called the multiplex PCR reads again in MiXCR, with one record for every CDR3 protein. The table includes hundreds of thousands of distinct CDR3 sequences, roughly 15% detected once. The gene calls are TRBV5-1 and TRBJ2-7, with a possible D match to TRBD2 (6 bases). The TCR was taken from a woman in her forties with Graves' ophthalmopathy. Material for sequencing was blood. The chain's CDR3 is CASSFEGGGYEQYF. CDR3 coding DNA: TGCGCCAGCAGCTTTGAGGGAGGCGGATACGAGCAGTACTTC.